The T cell receptor beta chain under discussion was sequenced for a study of identical twins. TCRdb ran MiXCR on the 5' RACE reads and lists one entry per CDR3 protein. The sample consists of 450,000 or so distinct CDR3 sequences, 13% to 15% of them appearing once. Germline CDR1 reads SGHTA; CDR2 reads FQGTGA. The CDR3 has 17 residues. The J segment lost 8 bases and the V segment lost 2 bases, leaving 6 bases of the junction unmatched. The same data also went into a second study, on yellow fever vaccine responses in identical twins.

V usage is TRBV7-3 and J usage is TRBJ2-1; TRBD2 matches 16 bases. The sequenced sample was CD4+ T cells sorted from blood. This sequence was found in a woman between 18 and 29 years old in good health. Here the CDR3 reads CASSLPGLAGGPDEQFF. The CDR3 DNA is TGTGCCAGCAGCTTACCGGGACTAGCGGGGGGGCCCGATGAGCAGTTCTTC. Full variable domain (rest looked up from reference TRBV7-3 and TRBJ2-1): GAGVSQTPSNKVTEKGKYVELRCDPISGHTALYWYRQSLGQGPEFLIYFQGTGAADDSGLPNDRFFAVRPEGSVSTLKIQRTERGDSAVYLCASSLPGLAGGPDEQFFGPGTRLTVL.